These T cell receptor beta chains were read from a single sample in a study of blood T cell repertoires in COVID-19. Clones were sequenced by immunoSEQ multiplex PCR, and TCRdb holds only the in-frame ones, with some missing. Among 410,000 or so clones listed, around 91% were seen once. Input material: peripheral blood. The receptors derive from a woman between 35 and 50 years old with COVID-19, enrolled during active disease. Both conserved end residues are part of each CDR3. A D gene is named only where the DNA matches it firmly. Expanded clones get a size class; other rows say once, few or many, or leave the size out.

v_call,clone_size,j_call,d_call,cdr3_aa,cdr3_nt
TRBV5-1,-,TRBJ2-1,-,CASSFGLAGEQFF,TGCGCCAGCAGCTTTGGGCTAGCAGGTGAGCAGTTCTTC
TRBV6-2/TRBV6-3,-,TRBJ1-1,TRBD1,CASSSRQGMLGTEAFF,TGTGCCAGCAGTTCCCGACAGGGGATGCTCGGCACTGAAGCTTTCTTT
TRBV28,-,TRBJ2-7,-,CASSYRSSYEQYF,TGTGCCAGCAGTTACAGAAGTTCCTACGAGCAGTACTTC
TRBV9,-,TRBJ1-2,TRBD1,CASSVDPRTGGAGYTF,TGTGCCAGCAGCGTAGACCCACGGACAGGGGGCGCTGGCTACACCTTC
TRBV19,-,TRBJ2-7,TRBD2,CASSSLAGTTYEQYF,TGTGCCAGTAGTTCCCTAGCGGGGACCACCTACGAGCAGTACTTC
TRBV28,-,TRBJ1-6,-,CASSLQGPSNSPLHF,TGTGCCAGCAGTTTGCAGGGCCCCAGCAATTCACCCCTCCACTTT
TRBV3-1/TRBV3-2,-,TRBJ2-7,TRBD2,CASSPAGLAGGHHEQYF,TGTGCCAGCAGCCCCGCTGGTCTAGCGGGGGGGCACCACGAGCAGTACTTC
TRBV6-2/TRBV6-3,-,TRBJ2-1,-,CASSSGQSSYNEQFF,TGTGCCAGCAGTAGCGGGCAGAGCTCCTACAATGAGCAGTTCTTC
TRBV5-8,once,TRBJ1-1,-,CASSLDFRGDTEAFF,TGTGCCAGCAGCTTGGATTTTAGGGGTGACACTGAAGCTTTCTTT
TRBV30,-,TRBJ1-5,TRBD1,CAWSVGQLNQPQHF,TGTGCCTGGAGTGTGGGACAGCTAAATCAGCCCCAGCATTTT
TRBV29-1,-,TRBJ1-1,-,CSCDGGTDEAFF,TGCAGCTGTGACGGGGGAACAGATGAAGCTTTCTTT